This T cell receptor beta chain was found in a study of blood T cell repertoires in COVID-19. The overall study: The United States, Italy and Spain supplied acute and convalescent COVID-19 samples.

Original analysis: Nucleated cell counts were estimated from reference gene primer amplification. Profiled with immunoSEQ multiplex PCR; TCRdb holds only in-frame clones, not every one. V, J and clone size are taken as reported in that table, and D and trimming were inferred from the DNA itself. The sample consists of about 220,000 clones, around 83% of them appearing once. The germline V gene has CDR1 SGHAT and CDR2 FQNNGV. Trimming at V came to 5 bases and at J to 9 bases, leaving 11 bases not matched to a gene. The CDR3 covers 14 residues. The TCR originated in a woman aged 45-65 years with acute or convalescent COVID-19. What was sequenced was peripheral blood. The chain has TRBV11-2 and TRBJ1-1, with 8 bases that match TRBD1. The CDR3 loop is CASSLGQGQRKAFF. In nucleotides, the CDR3 is TGTGCCAGCAGCCTAGGACAGGGCCAGCGTAAAGCTTTCTTT.